The 28 T cell receptor beta chains below come from one sample, sequenced in a study of T cell responses to AZD1222 COVID-19 vaccine. Clones were read by immunoSEQ multiplex PCR, and TCRdb kept only the in-frame ones, dropping some. This sample has around 99,000 clones, with more than 75% found just once. The input for sequencing was peripheral blood, taken on day 0 of AZD1222 vaccination. Receptors were obtained from an adult in good health.

This sequence joins TRBV3-1 (or the pseudogene TRBV3-2) and TRBJ1-1; TRBD1 might be the D (5 bases). This CDR3 has 14 residues. The germline gives CDR1 LGHDT, CDR2 YNNKEL (reference sequence). V was clipped by 1 base and J by 5 bases, with 11 bases between them. CDR3 loop: CASSQGRGLTEAFF. Written as DNA, the CDR3 is TGTGCCAGCAGCCAAGGGCGGGGGTTAACTGAAGCTTTCTTT.

The rearrangement links TRBV5-4 to TRBJ2-1; 8 bases align to TRBD2. The junction had 10 bases not matched to a gene; V was cut back by 4 bases and J by 4 bases. Germline CDR1 reads SGHNT; CDR2 reads YYREEE (reference sequence). The CDR3 runs to 16 residues. CDR3 DNA sequence: TGTGCCAGCAGCCTTGGGGCTAGCGGGTTTTACAATGAGCAGTTCTTC. As protein: CASSLGASGFYNEQFF.

V is TRBV5-6 and J is TRBJ2-6; the match to TRBD1 covers 8 bases. After removal of 4 bases from V and 0 bases from J, the junction contained 9 bases not matched to a gene. The germline CDR1 and CDR2 sequences are SGHDT and YYEEEE. This CDR3 contains 18 residues. CDR3 region: CASSLGQASSSGANVLTF. The CDR3 DNA reads as TGTGCCAGCAGCCTGGGACAGGCTTCAAGCTCTGGGGCCAACGTCCTGACTTTC.

This rearrangement joins TRBV5-1 to TRBJ1-1; no clear D gene. CDR3 length: 16 residues. Germline CDR1 reads SGHRS; CDR2 reads YFSETQ. V was shortened by 5 bases and J by 4 bases, with 21 bases between the two germline ends. The CDR3 here is CASSRLHRTPGTEAFF. The CDR3 region has the DNA TGCGCCAGCAGTAGACTGCACAGAACACCGGGCACTGAAGCTTTCTTT.

This CDR3 reads CASSLSSGAYEQYF. CDR3 nucleotide sequence: TGTGCCAGCAGCTTATCCAGCGGGGCCTACGAGCAGTACTTC. This rearrangement joins TRBV7-2 to TRBJ2-7; 7 bases agree with TRBD2. The CDR3 totals 14 residues. Germline V gene lookup returns CDR1 SGHTA and CDR2 FQGNSA. Losses at the gene ends were 2 bases for V and 2 bases for J; bases not matched to a gene: 3. Full variable domain (remainder filled in from reference TRBV7-2 and TRBJ2-7): GAGVSQSPSNKVTEKGKDVELRCDPISGHTALYWYRQSLGQGLEFLIYFQGNSAPDKSGLPSDRFSAERTGGSVSTLTIQRTQQEDSAVYLCASSLSSGAYEQYFGPGTRLTVT.

CDR3 loop: CASSPAGDEQFF. The CDR3 nucleotides are TGTGCCAGCAGCCCAGCGGGGGATGAGCAGTTCTTC. The chain is built from TRBV7-8 and TRBJ2-1; TRBD2 matches 8 bases. V was clipped by 5 bases and J by 8 bases; unmatched bases: 2. This CDR3 is 12 amino acids long. CDR1 is SGHVS, CDR2 FQNEAQ, per germline.

This clone was picked up a small number of times. The rearrangement links TRBV24-1 to TRBJ2-1; TRBD1 matches 8 bases. Germline trimming cut 4 bases from V and 15 bases from J; bases unmatched to any gene: 7. The CDR3 totals 12 residues. In germline, CDR1 is KGHDR, CDR2 SFDVKD. The CDR3 loop is CATSDPGQGLFF. DNA for the CDR3: TGTGCCACCAGTGACCCCGGACAGGGACTGTTCTTC.

The chain has TRBV6-4 and TRBJ2-2; tentative D call: TRBD2 (6 bases). CDR1 MRHNA and CDR2 SNTAGT come from the germline V gene. This CDR3 is built from 12 residues. Trimming left V 8 bases short and J 6 bases short, with 10 bases between. DNA of the CDR3: TGTGCCAGCGGAGGAGGGGCCGGGGAGCTGTTTTTT. Protein: CASGGGAGELFF.

The chain joins TRBV4-1 to TRBJ1-2, with no clear D. Trimming stripped 7 bases from V and 3 bases from J, with 9 bases between. The CDR3 has 12 amino acids. The germline CDR1 and CDR2 sequences are MGHRA and YSYEKL. The CDR3 DNA reads as TGCGCCAGCAAGAACGTTTACTATGGCTACACCTTC. Residues: CASKNVYYGYTF.

V gene TRBV3-1 (or the pseudogene TRBV3-2) combines with J gene TRBJ2-3, with 8 positions matching TRBD2. Germline trimming cut 4 bases from V and 6 bases from J; bases unmatched to any gene: 15. The V gene's germline CDR1 is LGHDT and CDR2 YNNKEL (reference sequence). The CDR3 totals 17 residues. The CDR3 loop is CASSLRTGTSWSDTQYF. The CDR3, as DNA: TGTGCCAGCAGCCTAAGGACCGGGACTAGTTGGTCGGATACGCAGTATTTT.

This rearrangement joins TRBV11-2 to TRBJ2-1; D remains ambiguous. The CDR3 has 15 residues. Trimming removed 4 bases at V and 0 bases at J, with 10 bases between. Germline V gene data show CDR1 as SGHAT and CDR2 as FQNNGV. CDR3 amino acids: CASSSTGTSYNEQFF. The CDR3 nucleotides read TGTGCCAGCAGCTCAACCGGCACCTCCTACAATGAGCAGTTCTTC.

The gene calls are TRBV5-1 and TRBJ1-3, with D tentatively TRBD1 (5 bases). Trimming took 1 base from V and 0 from J, leaving 14 bases between them. Looked up from germline, CDR1 is SGHRS and CDR2 is YFSETQ. The CDR3 is 17 residues long. Written as DNA, the CDR3 is TGCGCCAGCAGCTTGCGGGACGGGGCCGACTCTGGAAACACCATATATTTT. Translated: CASSLRDGADSGNTIYF.

The chain links TRBV27 to TRBJ2-5; maybe TRBD2 (7 bases). The germline V and J ends were trimmed by 3 bases and 5 bases, with 16 bases remaining between them. This CDR3 is 15 amino acids long. CDR1 is MNHEY, CDR2 SMNVEV, per germline (reference sequence). CDR3 sequence reads: CASSLGRGARETQYF. The CDR3 DNA follows: TGTGCCAGCAGTTTGGGTCGGGGGGCGAGGGAGACCCAGTACTTC.

This clone was recorded once. The rearrangement joins TRBV11-3 to TRBJ2-1; TRBD2 aligns across 7 bases. Germline CDR1 SGHNT, CDR2 YENEEA. V lost 1 base and J lost 7; bases outside the gene matches: 1. CDR3 size: 13 residues. This CDR3 reads CASSLAGGNEQFF. The CDR3 DNA follows: TGTGCCAGCAGCTTAGCCGGGGGGAATGAGCAGTTCTTC.

The chain employs TRBV5-1 and TRBJ2-2, with TRBD2 identical over 9 bases. V was clipped by 1 base and J by 0 bases; unmatched bases: 1. CDR1 and CDR2 (germline): SGHRS, YFSETQ. The CDR3 covers 16 residues. DNA for the CDR3: TGCGCCAGCAGCTTGCTAGCGGGGACGAACACCGGGGAGCTGTTTTTT. Translating gives CASSLLAGTNTGELFF.

This clone appeared once. V usage is TRBV14 and J usage is TRBJ2-1; 10 bases fit TRBD1. With 4 bases clipped from V and 3 bases from J, the junction kept 3 bases outside the gene matches. This CDR3 region has 15 residues. Germline V lookup: CDR1 SGHDN, CDR2 FVKESK. The CDR3 DNA reads as TGTGCCAGCAGCCGTGACAGGGGGCTCTACAATGAGCAGTTCTTC. Protein sequence: CASSRDRGLYNEQFF.

The chain links TRBV5-1 to TRBJ2-7; no definite D call. This CDR3 has 11 amino acids. V was trimmed by 4 bases and J by 2 bases, leaving 4 bases between them. Germline V gene lookup returns CDR1 SGHRS and CDR2 YFSETQ. This CDR3 is CASSEAYEQYF. DNA for the CDR3: TGCGCCAGCAGCGAGGCCTACGAGCAGTACTTC. The whole variable domain, remainder taken from reference TRBV5-1 and TRBJ2-7, is KAGVTQTPRYLIKTRGQQVTLSCSPISGHRSVSWYQQTPGQGLQFLFEYFSETQRNKGNFPGRFSGRQFSNSRSEMNVSTLELGDSALYLCASSEAYEQYFGPGTRLTVT.

This chain uses TRBV9 with TRBJ1-2, with D perhaps matching TRBD1 (5 bases). This CDR3 is 15 amino acids long. Trimming removed 4 bases from V and 2 bases from J, with 15 bases in between. The germline V gene encodes CDR1 SGDLS and CDR2 YYNGEE. CDR3 nucleotides: TGTGCCAGCAGCAAAGACGGGGGGAAGAACTATGGCTACACCTTC. Translating gives CASSKDGGKNYGYTF.

The chain carries TRBV18 and TRBJ1-2; the match to TRBD1 covers 7 bases. V lost 1 base and J lost 4; bases outside the gene matches: 6. The CDR3 spans 15 residues. CDR1 is KGHSH and CDR2 is LQKENI in the germline V gene. CDR3 sequence (DNA): TGTGCCAGCTCACCACAAGGGGGCGAAGGCTATGGCTACACCTTC. Translation gives CASSPQGGEGYGYTF.

This clone was observed a single time. V gene TRBV5-1 combines with J gene TRBJ1-6, with 7 bases lining up with TRBD1. The V segment lost 0 bases and the J segment 2 bases; nucleotides outside the gene matches: 2. This CDR3 has 16 residues. CDR1 is SGHRS, CDR2 YFSETQ, per germline. The CDR3 DNA is TGCGCCAGCAGCTTGGCGGGGACAGCCTATAATTCACCCCTCCACTTT. Its protein product is CASSLAGTAYNSPLHF. The entire variable domain, with the rest obtained from reference TRBV5-1 and TRBJ1-6, is as follows: KAGVTQTPRYLIKTRGQQVTLSCSPISGHRSVSWYQQTPGQGLQFLFEYFSETQRNKGNFPGRFSGRQFSNSRSEMNVSTLELGDSALYLCASSLAGTAYNSPLHFGNGTRLTVT.

This clone was recorded only once. The CDR3 here is CASSLLGPLPRPGDEKLFF. DNA of the CDR3: TGTGCCAGCAGCTTACTCGGCCCCCTACCCCGTCCGGGGGATGAAAAACTGTTTTTT. The chain employs TRBV11-2 and TRBJ1-4; possible D gene TRBD1, 5 bases. The CDR3 spans 19 residues. Looked up from germline, CDR1 is SGHAT and CDR2 is FQNNGV. V lost 2 bases to trimming and J lost 6 bases, with 25 bases between them.

This chain links TRBV5-1 with TRBJ2-7, with 9 bases identical to TRBD1. CDR3 size: 16 residues. CDR1 is SGHRS, CDR2 YFSETQ, per germline. V shed 4 bases and J 0 bases; nucleotides not matched to a gene: 8. The CDR3 nucleotides are TGCGCCAGCAGCCCCGGGGGACAGGGCAACTCCTACGAGCAGTACTTC. Protein product: CASSPGGQGNSYEQYF.

The chain combines TRBV30 with TRBJ1-4; 11 bases fit TRBD1. Looked up from germline, CDR1 is GTSNPN and CDR2 is SVGIG (reference sequence). This CDR3 is built from 14 residues. Trimming removed 4 bases from V and 8 bases from J; junction bases left unmatched: 6. The CDR3 protein is CAWNGQGAEEKLFF. The DNA for the CDR3 is TGTGCCTGGAACGGACAGGGGGCAGAAGAAAAACTGTTTTTT.

The chain combines TRBV21-1 with TRBJ1-6. TRBV21-1 is a pseudogene locus. The length of the CDR3 is 19 residues. DNA of the CDR3: TGTGCCAGCAGCGAAGGATCGGTGGGATACAGGTCCCGGGGGTCACCCCTCCACTTT. Translating it yields CASSEGSVGYRSRGSPLHF.

The chain carries TRBV6-5 and TRBJ1-2; 8 bases map to TRBD1. The germline V gene has CDR1 MNHEY and CDR2 SVGAGI. With V trimmed by 5 bases and J by 0 bases, 5 bases remained unmatched. CDR3 size: 15 residues. CDR3 bases: TGTGCCAGCAGTAGGGACAGGATATCTAACTATGGCTACACCTTC. Residues: CASSRDRISNYGYTF.

The rearrangement joins TRBV9 to TRBJ1-1; TRBD1 agrees at 7 bases. The junction had 3 bases not matched to a gene; V was cut back by 4 bases and J by 3 bases. This CDR3 is 13 amino acids long. The germline V gene encodes CDR1 SGDLS and CDR2 YYNGEE. DNA of the CDR3: TGTGCCAGCAGCCGAGGACAGGACACTGAAGCTTTCTTT. As protein: CASSRGQDTEAFF.

The genes are TRBV7-9 and TRBJ2-7; D might be TRBD1 or TRBD2, each matching 6 bases. This CDR3 comprises 14 residues. V was trimmed by 8 bases and J by 2 bases, leaving 16 bases between them. Germline lookup yields CDR1 SEHNR and CDR2 FQNEAQ (reference sequence). The CDR3 coding sequence is TGTGCCAGCGCTTCGGGGGCCGGAACCTACGAGCAGTACTTC. The encoded protein is CASASGAGTYEQYF.

The chain has TRBV6-5 and TRBJ1-4; D uncertain. Germline-derived CDR1 and CDR2 are MNHEY and SVGAGI. V was trimmed by 2 bases and J by 5 bases, leaving 9 bases between them. This CDR3 is built from 14 residues. CDR3 in DNA: TGTGCCAGCAGTTACCCTGGGAGAAATGAAAAACTGTTTTTT. It is translated as CASSYPGRNEKLFF.